Sequencing of this T cell receptor beta chain was carried out in a study of shared clonotypes between healthy human individuals. A note on this clone: Its antigen is unknown.

Whole-study results and caveats: Of the naive CD4 clonotypes, roughly 5.5% were shared across several donors. A limitation of the genetic and exposure-history diversity represented arose from few donors.

Germline V gives CDR1 ENHRY, CDR2 SYGVKD. Deletions cut 1 base from V and 0 bases from J, with 10 bases between. The length of the CDR3 is 16 residues. The table came from immunoSEQ multiplex PCR; TCRdb's copy has only in-frame clones and leaves some out. Among fewer than 1.8 million clones, roughly 98.5% were seen once, and the ten largest hold 0.36%. The receptor was isolated from a man aged 25 to 45 in good health. The sample consisted of naive CD4+ T cells sorted from blood. Indicated subset: CD45RA+ positively selected. The gene calls are TRBV10-3 and TRBJ1-3; D may be TRBD1 (5 bases). The CDR3 DNA reads TGTGCCATCAGTGAGTGGCAGGGAGTCTCTGGAAACACCATATATTTT. Amino acid sequence: CAISEWQGVSGNTIYF.